The next 19 T cell receptor beta chains were all read from a single sample in a study of type 1 regulatory T cells. Via MiXCR, TCRdb re-called the reads, giving one row per CDR3 protein. The repertoire holds some 89,000 distinct CDR3 sequences, with roughly 28% as singletons. Sequencing was carried out using CD4+ T cells, either the whole sample or a sorted fraction (not recorded which). These receptors all come from a human donor in good health.

The rearrangement links TRBV5-5 to TRBJ1-5; D uncertain. Germline CDR1 reads SGHKS; CDR2 reads YYEKEE (reference sequence). The germline V and J ends were trimmed by 0 bases and 5 bases, with 12 bases remaining between them. This CDR3 region has 15 residues. CDR3 sequence (DNA): TGTGCCAGCAGCTTGGGGTGGGCTGGGTATCAGCCCCAGCATTTT. This gives the protein CASSLGWAGYQPQHF.

The chain's CDR3 is CASRGNRSPLHF. The DNA of the CDR3 is TGTGCCAGCAGGGGGAACCGCTCCCCCCTCCACTTT. The chain carries TRBV25-1 and TRBJ1-6; D ambiguous. The germline CDR1 and CDR2 sequences are MGHDK and SYGVNS. With 6 bases removed from V and 13 bases from J, the gap between germline ends came to 13 bases. This CDR3 has 12 residues.

V gene TRBV18 combines with J gene TRBJ2-5; 8 nucleotides line up with TRBD1. The CDR3 runs to 16 residues. Looked up from germline, CDR1 is KGHSH and CDR2 is LQKENI. V shed 0 bases and J 3 bases; nucleotides not matched to a gene: 6. CDR3 sequence: CASSPPRQGIEETQYF. CDR3 nucleotides: TGTGCCAGCTCACCACCGAGACAGGGGATCGAAGAGACCCAGTACTTC.

The chain carries TRBV5-1 and TRBJ2-7; TRBD1 agrees at 10 bases. The CDR3 length is 15 residues. V shed 7 bases, J shed 3 bases, and the junction held 10 bases outside the gene matches. CDR1 SGHRS and CDR2 YFSETQ come from the germline V gene. Here the CDR3 DNA reads TGCGCCAGCGATCCCGACGGGACAGGGGTCTACGAGCAGTACTTC. It is translated as CASDPDGTGVYEQYF.

The chain joins TRBV20-1 to TRBJ1-1, with TRBD1 as a possible D gene (5 bases). Germline CDR1 DFQATT, CDR2 SNEGSKA (reference sequence). Trimming shortened V by 0 bases and J by 4 bases, and 15 bases separated the two germline ends. The CDR3 spans 15 residues. The CDR3 spells CSARDSGRGVTEAFF. The CDR3 DNA is TGCAGTGCTAGAGATTCCGGCCGGGGGGTCACTGAAGCTTTCTTT.

The chain is built from TRBV5-6 and TRBJ2-2; 10 bases align to TRBD2. Trimming removed 0 bases from V and 2 bases from J; junction bases left unmatched: 7. This CDR3 has 18 residues. From germline, CDR1 is SGHDT and CDR2 YYEEEE. The CDR3 sequence: CASSLAGSGRANTGELFF. The CDR3 DNA follows: TGTGCCAGCAGCTTGGCTGGGAGCGGGAGGGCCAACACCGGGGAGCTGTTTTTT.

This chain uses TRBV7-3 with TRBJ2-2; TRBD2 agrees at 14 bases. The V and J ends lost 0 bases and 0 bases, in that order; junction bases with no gene match: 3. CDR3 length: 19 residues. The germline V gene has CDR1 SGHTA and CDR2 FQGTGA. CDR3 protein: CASSLTGTSGRANTGELFF. In nucleotides, the CDR3 is TGTGCCAGCAGCTTAACCGGGACTAGCGGGAGAGCGAACACCGGGGAGCTGTTTTTT.

V is TRBV20-1 and J is TRBJ1-5; weak D call: TRBD1 (6 bases). This CDR3 has 15 residues. Germline loops: CDR1 DFQATT, CDR2 SNEGSKA (reference sequence). The V and J ends lost 5 bases and 0 bases respectively, with 14 bases between them. CDR3 sequence: CSALTGKYSNQPQHF. CDR3 in DNA: TGCAGTGCTCTCACAGGGAAATATAGCAATCAGCCCCAGCATTTT.

J is TRBJ2-5 and V is TRBV10-3; TRBD1 agrees at 10 bases. CDR1 is ENHRY, CDR2 SYGVKD, per germline. This CDR3 has 17 residues. V shed 11 bases and J 5 bases; nucleotides not matched to a gene: 20. CDR3 DNA: TGTGCCGTATCCGGGACAGGGGCGGGCTATTCCCGGGAGACCCAGTACTTC. This translates into CAVSGTGAGYSRETQYF.

This clonotype was recorded a few times. The chain joins TRBV7-2 to TRBJ2-1; TRBD2 might be the D (5 bases). Germline assignment: CDR1 SGHTA and CDR2 FQGNSA. V was clipped by 2 bases and J by 9 bases, with 14 bases between them. The CDR3 covers 14 residues. CDR3 loop: CASSLKPSEGEQFF. Written as DNA, the CDR3 is TGTGCCAGCAGCTTAAAGCCGTCTGAGGGTGAGCAGTTCTTC.

This clonotype occurred a few times. This chain connects TRBV20-1 to TRBJ1-5; D not resolved. The germline V gene has CDR1 DFQATT and CDR2 SNEGSKA (reference sequence). Deletions cut 5 bases from V and 2 bases from J, with 13 bases between. The CDR3 covers 14 residues. The CDR3 DNA reads TGCAGTGCTCGGACCGGGAGTGGCAATCAGCCCCAGCATTTT. Its protein is CSARTGSGNQPQHF.

The chain has TRBV20-1 and TRBJ1-2; no firm D call. The germline CDR1 and CDR2 sequences are DFQATT and SNEGSKA (reference sequence). This CDR3 region has 12 residues. Trimming pared 5 bases from V and 8 bases from J, leaving 15 bases between. CDR3 protein: CSAPDRAGGYTF. The CDR3 DNA is TGCAGTGCTCCTGATCGGGCCGGGGGCTACACCTTC.

In this sample, this clonotype turned up a few times. V usage is TRBV15 and J usage is TRBJ2-7, with D perhaps given as TRBD1 or TRBD2 (5 bases each). The V and J ends lost 0 bases and 5 bases respectively, with 23 bases between them. Germline lookup yields CDR1 LNHNV and CDR2 YYDKDF (reference sequence). CDR3 length equals 18 residues. CDR3 residues: CATSRDRARGVRSDEQYF. In nucleotides, the CDR3 is TGTGCCACCAGCAGAGATAGGGCTAGGGGAGTTCGTAGCGACGAGCAGTACTTC.

The CDR3: CASSSRFGETQYF. The DNA for the CDR3 is TGTGCCAGCAGCTCTAGGTTCGGGGAGACCCAGTACTTC. This rearrangement joins TRBV7-2 to TRBJ2-5; D is uncertain. The CDR3 consists of 13 residues. Germline CDR1 reads SGHTA; CDR2 reads FQGNSA. V was shortened by 4 bases and J by 5 bases, with 11 bases between the two germline ends. Based on the CDR3 plus reference TRBV7-2 and TRBJ2-5, the full variable domain is GAGVSQSPSNKVTEKGKDVELRCDPISGHTALYWYRQSLGQGLEFLIYFQGNSAPDKSGLPSDRFSAERTGGSVSTLTIQRTQQEDSAVYLCASSSRFGETQYFGPGTRLLVL.

The chain carries TRBV5-1 and TRBJ2-6; no reliable D call. The CDR3 extends over 15 amino acids. Germline assignment: CDR1 SGHRS and CDR2 YFSETQ. Deletions cut 4 bases from V and 1 base from J, with 9 bases between. The DNA of the CDR3 is TGCGCCAGCAGCCTATTGCCGTCTGGGGCCAACGTCCTGACTTTC. Its protein product is CASSLLPSGANVLTF.

This clonotype was counted only a few times. The chain uses TRBV5-1 and TRBJ1-1; D unresolved. CDR1 and CDR2 (germline): SGHRS, YFSETQ. CDR3 length: 13 amino acids. Trimming stripped 3 bases from V and 1 base from J, with 7 bases between. DNA for the CDR3: TGCGCCAGCAGCTGGGGAGCGAACACTGAAGCTTTCTTT. Protein: CASSWGANTEAFF.

This rearrangement joins TRBV7-6 to TRBJ1-3; D possibly corresponds to TRBD1 (6 bases). Germline V CDR1 and CDR2: SGHVS, FNYEAQ. The V and J ends lost 2 bases and 4 bases respectively, with 9 bases between them. The CDR3 contains 14 residues. CDR3 sequence reads: CASSLRGQGNTIYF. DNA of the CDR3: TGTGCCAGCAGCTTACGGGGGCAGGGAAACACCATATATTTT.

There are a few counts of this clonotype. The chain links TRBV29-1 to TRBJ2-3; D not resolved. V lost 3 bases to trimming and J lost 4 bases, with 8 bases between them. CDR3 length equals 12 residues. In germline, CDR1 is SQVTM, CDR2 ANQGSEA. The CDR3 DNA reads TGCAGCGTTGAGAGTGCGGCAGATACGCAGTATTTT. Translation gives CSVESAADTQYF.

Only a few counts were recorded for this clonotype. V and J are TRBV4-1 and TRBJ2-3; 8 nucleotides agree with TRBD1. The V gene's germline CDR1 is MGHRA and CDR2 YSYEKL. The CDR3 runs 17 residues. V was pared by 3 bases and J by 1 base, with 9 bases of the junction left unmatched. CDR3 sequence (DNA): TGCGCCAGCAGCCACGAGCCTCAGGGGGCAGGCACAGATACGCAGTATTTT. Protein sequence: CASSHEPQGAGTDTQYF.